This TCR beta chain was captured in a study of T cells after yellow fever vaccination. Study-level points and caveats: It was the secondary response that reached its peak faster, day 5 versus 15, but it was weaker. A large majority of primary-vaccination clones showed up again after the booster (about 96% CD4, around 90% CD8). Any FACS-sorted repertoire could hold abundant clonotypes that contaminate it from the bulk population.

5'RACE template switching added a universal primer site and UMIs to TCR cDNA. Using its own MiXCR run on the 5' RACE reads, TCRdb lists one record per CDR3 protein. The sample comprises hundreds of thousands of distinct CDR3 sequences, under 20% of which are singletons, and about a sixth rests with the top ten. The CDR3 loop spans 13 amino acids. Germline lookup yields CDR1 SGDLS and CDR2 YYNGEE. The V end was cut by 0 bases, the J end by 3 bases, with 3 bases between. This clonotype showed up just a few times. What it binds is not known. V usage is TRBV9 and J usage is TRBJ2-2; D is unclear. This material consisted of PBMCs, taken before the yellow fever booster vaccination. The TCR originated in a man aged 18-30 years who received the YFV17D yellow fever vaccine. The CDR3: CASSVDDTGELFF. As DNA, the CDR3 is TGTGCCAGCAGCGTAGATGACACCGGGGAGCTGTTTTTT.